The sequence of this TCR beta chain was determined in a study of early T cells in non-severe SARS-CoV-2 infection. Study summary: Unsorted whole-blood RNA was sequenced in bulk, leaving chains unpaired. General study results and limits: The study's VDJdb matching favored anti-spike CD8 responses and missed private and CD4 specificities.

Attachment of unique molecular identifiers to individual cDNA molecules was performed. TCRdb called the 5' RACE reads again in MiXCR, with one record for every CDR3 protein. This table holds some 96,000 distinct CDR3 sequences, more than 13% found once. The sample holds a few counts of this clonotype. Its matching antigen is unknown. V was cut by 4 bases and J by 0 bases, with 10 bases left in between. This CDR3 spans 13 amino acids. Looked up from germline, CDR1 is SQVTM and CDR2 is ANQGSEA. The chain combines TRBV29-1 with TRBJ2-7; TRBD2 is a possible D gene (6 bases). The sequence was obtained from an adult who was a healthcare worker with PCR-confirmed SARS-CoV-2 infection or an uninfected control (not recorded which). Material: whole blood. CDR3 coding DNA: TGCAGCGTTGGAGACGGGAGCTCCTACGAGCAGTACTTC. Translation gives CSVGDGSSYEQYF.